A single sample gave rise to the 7 T cell receptor beta chains below, sequenced in a study of shared clonotypes between healthy human individuals. This table comes from immunoSEQ multiplex PCR, and its TCRdb copy is limited to in-frame clones, with some not included. The table has some 2,500,000 clones, over 85% seen once; the top ten hold about 0.39%. The sample consisted of naive CD4+ T cells from PBMCs. Stated subset: CD45RA+ positively selected. The receptors were sampled from a man aged 18 to 29 in good health. Some clones in this sample may be carry-over from other donors' samples.

This chain uses TRBV20-1 with TRBJ2-2, with no clear D. The V gene's germline CDR1 is DFQATT and CDR2 SNEGSKA (reference sequence). V was trimmed by 7 bases and J by 2 bases, leaving 2 bases between them. The CDR3 is made up of 10 amino acids. The CDR3 region is CSVNTGELFF. In DNA form, the CDR3 reads TGCAGTGTCAACACCGGGGAGCTGTTTTTT.

The rearrangement joins TRBV9 to TRBJ2-5, with 10 bases aligning to TRBD2. Germline CDR1 reads SGDLS; CDR2 reads YYNGEE. CDR3 size: 15 residues. V gave up 3 bases and J gave up 3 bases; unmatched junction bases: 5. The CDR3 DNA is TGTGCCAGCAGCGCCCTAAGCGGGAGGGAAGAGACCCAGTACTTC. It encodes CASSALSGREETQYF.

This CDR3 is CATSNRTGSRTQYF. The CDR3 nucleotides are TGTGCCACCAGCAACCGGACAGGGTCTAGGACCCAGTACTTC. The chain joins TRBV15 to TRBJ2-5; 8 bases align to TRBD1. Germline assignment: CDR1 LNHNV and CDR2 YYDKDF (reference sequence). The length of the CDR3 is 14 residues. Losses at the gene ends were 4 bases for V and 7 bases for J; bases not matched to a gene: 8.

The J gene is TRBJ2-5, the V gene TRBV2; the D gene is possibly TRBD1 (5 bases). The CDR3 is 13 residues long. CDR1 SNHLY and CDR2 FYNNEI come from the germline V gene. Trimming shortened V by 5 bases and J by 3 bases, and 10 bases separated the two germline ends. The CDR3, as DNA: TGTGCCAGCAGTTGGGGCCGGGAAGAGACCCAGTACTTC. Translated, it gives CASSWGREETQYF.

The CDR3 loop reads CASSKSTIYGYTF. The CDR3 DNA is TGTGCCAGCAGCAAATCTACTATCTATGGCTACACCTTC. The chain couples TRBV21-1 to TRBJ1-2. TRBV21-1 is termed a pseudogene. The CDR3 spans 13 residues.

This clone was counted between two and nine times. The chain combines TRBV4-1 with TRBJ2-2, with 9 nucleotides matching TRBD2. Trimming cost V 6 bases and J 3 bases; bases outside gene matches: 8. This CDR3 is 16 amino acids long. Germline CDR1 and CDR2: MGHRA and YSYEKL. The CDR3 reads CASSEVAGAYTGELFF. As DNA, the CDR3 is TGCGCCAGCAGTGAGGTAGCGGGAGCCTACACCGGGGAGCTGTTTTTT.

The chain couples TRBV5-1 to TRBJ2-5, with TRBD1 matching 8 bases. V lost 4 bases, J lost 5 bases, and 7 bases stayed unmatched. CDR1 is SGHRS, CDR2 YFSETQ, per germline. The CDR3 spans 14 residues. The CDR3 region has the DNA TGCGCCAGCAGCCCCCGACAGGGGATGGAGACCCAGTACTTC. This encodes CASSPRQGMETQYF.